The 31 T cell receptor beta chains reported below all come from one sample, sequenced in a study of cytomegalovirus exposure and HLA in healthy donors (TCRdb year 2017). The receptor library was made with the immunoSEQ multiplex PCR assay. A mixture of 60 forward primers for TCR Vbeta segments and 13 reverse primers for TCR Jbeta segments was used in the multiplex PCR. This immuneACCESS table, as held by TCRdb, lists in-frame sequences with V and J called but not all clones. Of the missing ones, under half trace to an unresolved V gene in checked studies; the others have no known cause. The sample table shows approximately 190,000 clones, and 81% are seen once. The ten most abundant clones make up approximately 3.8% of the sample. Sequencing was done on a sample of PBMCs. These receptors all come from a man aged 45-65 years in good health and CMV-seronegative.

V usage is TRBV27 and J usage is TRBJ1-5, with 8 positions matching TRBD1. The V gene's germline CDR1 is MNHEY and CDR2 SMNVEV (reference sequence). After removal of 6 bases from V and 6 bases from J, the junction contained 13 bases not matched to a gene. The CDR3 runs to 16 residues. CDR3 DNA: TGTGCCAGCAGCCGAGGGTCGGCAGGGGGCACTCAGCCCCAGCATTTT. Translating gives CASSRGSAGGTQPQHF.

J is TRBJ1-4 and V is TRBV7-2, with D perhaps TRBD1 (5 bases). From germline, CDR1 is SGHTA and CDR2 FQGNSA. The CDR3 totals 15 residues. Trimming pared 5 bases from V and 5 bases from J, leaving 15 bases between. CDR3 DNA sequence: TGTGCCAGCAGCCCGCTGGCAGGGCTGAATGAAAAACTGTTTTTT. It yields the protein CASSPLAGLNEKLFF. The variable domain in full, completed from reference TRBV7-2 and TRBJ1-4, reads GAGVSQSPSNKVTEKGKDVELRCDPISGHTALYWYRQSLGQGLEFLIYFQGNSAPDKSGLPSDRFSAERTGGSVSTLTIQRTQQEDSAVYLCASSPLAGLNEKLFFGSGTQLSVL.

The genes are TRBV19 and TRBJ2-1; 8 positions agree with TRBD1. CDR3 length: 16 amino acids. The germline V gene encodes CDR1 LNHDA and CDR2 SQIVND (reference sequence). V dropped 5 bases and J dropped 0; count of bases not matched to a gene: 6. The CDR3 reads CASSPRTGSSYNEQFF. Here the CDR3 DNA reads TGTGCCAGTAGTCCTCGGACAGGGAGCTCCTACAATGAGCAGTTCTTC.

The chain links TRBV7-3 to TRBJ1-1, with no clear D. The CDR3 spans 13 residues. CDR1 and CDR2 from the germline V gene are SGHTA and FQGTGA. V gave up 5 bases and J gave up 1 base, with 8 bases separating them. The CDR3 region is CASSPPGNTEAFF. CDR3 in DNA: TGTGCCAGCAGCCCTCCAGGGAACACTGAAGCTTTCTTT.

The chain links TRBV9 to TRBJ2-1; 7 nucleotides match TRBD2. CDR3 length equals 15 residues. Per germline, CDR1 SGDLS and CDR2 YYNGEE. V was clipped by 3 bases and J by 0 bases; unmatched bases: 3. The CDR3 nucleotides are TGTGCCAGCAGCGGGGGGGGGACCTCCTACAATGAGCAGTTCTTC. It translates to CASSGGGTSYNEQFF.

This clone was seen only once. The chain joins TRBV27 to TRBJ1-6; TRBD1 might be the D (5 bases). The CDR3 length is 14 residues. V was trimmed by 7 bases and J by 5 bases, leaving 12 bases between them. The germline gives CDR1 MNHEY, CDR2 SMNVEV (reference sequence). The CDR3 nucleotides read TGTGCCAGCAAATGGCAGGGTAATAATTCACCCCTCCACTTT. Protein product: CASKWQGNNSPLHF.

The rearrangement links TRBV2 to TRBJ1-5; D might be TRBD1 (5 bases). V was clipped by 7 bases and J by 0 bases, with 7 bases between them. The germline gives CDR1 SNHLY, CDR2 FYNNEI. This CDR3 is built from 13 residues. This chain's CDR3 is CASNQGSNQPQHF. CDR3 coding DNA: TGTGCCAGCAATCAGGGTAGCAATCAGCCCCAGCATTTT. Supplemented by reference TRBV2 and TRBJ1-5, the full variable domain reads EPEVTQTPSHQVTQMGQEVILRCVPISNHLYFYWYRQILGQKVEFLVSFYNNEISEKSEIFDDQFSVERPDGSNFTLKIRSTKLEDSAMYFCASNQGSNQPQHFGDGTRLSIL.

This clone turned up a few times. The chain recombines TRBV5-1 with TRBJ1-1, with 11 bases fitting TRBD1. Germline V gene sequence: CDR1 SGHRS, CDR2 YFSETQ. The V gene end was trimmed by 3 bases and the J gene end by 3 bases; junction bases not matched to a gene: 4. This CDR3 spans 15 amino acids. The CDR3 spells CASSSGQGAYTEAFF. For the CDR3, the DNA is TGCGCCAGCAGCTCAGGACAGGGGGCGTACACTGAAGCTTTCTTT.

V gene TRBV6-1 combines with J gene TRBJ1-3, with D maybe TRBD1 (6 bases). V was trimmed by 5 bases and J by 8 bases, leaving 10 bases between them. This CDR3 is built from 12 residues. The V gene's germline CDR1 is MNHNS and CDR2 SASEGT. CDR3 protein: CASSQGRDTIYF. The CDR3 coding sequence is TGTGCCAGCAGTCAGGGGAGAGACACCATATATTTT.

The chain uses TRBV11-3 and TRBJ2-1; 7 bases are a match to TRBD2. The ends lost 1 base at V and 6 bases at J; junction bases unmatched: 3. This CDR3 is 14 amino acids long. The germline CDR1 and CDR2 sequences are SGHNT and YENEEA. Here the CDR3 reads CASSLGSGGNEQFF. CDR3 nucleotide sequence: TGTGCCAGCAGCTTAGGGTCGGGGGGCAATGAGCAGTTCTTC.

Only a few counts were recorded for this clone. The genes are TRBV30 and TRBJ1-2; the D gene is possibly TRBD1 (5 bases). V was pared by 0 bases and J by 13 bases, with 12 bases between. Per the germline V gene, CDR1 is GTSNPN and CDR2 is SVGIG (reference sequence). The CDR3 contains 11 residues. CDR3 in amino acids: CAWSVEVRVTF. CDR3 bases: TGTGCCTGGAGTGTAGAGGTCAGGGTCACCTTC.

CDR3 sequence: CASSPLETQYF. The CDR3 DNA follows: TGTGCCAGCAGCCCACTGGAGACCCAGTACTTC. The rearrangement links TRBV7-9 to TRBJ2-5; D ambiguous. Trimming shortened V by 5 bases and J by 5 bases, and 6 bases separated the two germline ends. The CDR3 loop spans 11 amino acids. Germline lookup yields CDR1 SEHNR and CDR2 FQNEAQ (reference sequence).

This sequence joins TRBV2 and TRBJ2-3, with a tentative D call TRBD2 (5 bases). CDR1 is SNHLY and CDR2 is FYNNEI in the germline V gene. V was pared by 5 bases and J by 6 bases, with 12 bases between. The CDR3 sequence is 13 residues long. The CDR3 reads CASSLTSFDTQYF. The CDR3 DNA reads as TGTGCCAGCAGTTTAACTAGTTTTGATACGCAGTATTTT.

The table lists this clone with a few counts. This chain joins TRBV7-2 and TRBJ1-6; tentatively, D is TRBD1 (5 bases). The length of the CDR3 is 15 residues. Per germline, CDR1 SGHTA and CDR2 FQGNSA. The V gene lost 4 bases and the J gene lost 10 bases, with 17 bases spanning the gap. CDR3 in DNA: TGTGCCAGCAGCTCTAGATGGGGGGGTAGATCACCCCTCCACTTT. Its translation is CASSSRWGGRSPLHF. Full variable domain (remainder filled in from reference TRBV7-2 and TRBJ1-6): GAGVSQSPSNKVTEKGKDVELRCDPISGHTALYWYRQSLGQGLEFLIYFQGNSAPDKSGLPSDRFSAERTGGSVSTLTIQRTQQEDSAVYLCASSSRWGGRSPLHFGNGTRLTVT.

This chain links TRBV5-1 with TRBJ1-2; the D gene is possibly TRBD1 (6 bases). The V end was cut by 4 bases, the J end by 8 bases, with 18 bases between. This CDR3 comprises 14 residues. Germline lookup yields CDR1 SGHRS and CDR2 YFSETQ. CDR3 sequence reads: CASSPDRPGMGYTF. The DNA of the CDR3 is TGCGCCAGCAGCCCAGACAGGCCCGGAATGGGCTACACCTTC.

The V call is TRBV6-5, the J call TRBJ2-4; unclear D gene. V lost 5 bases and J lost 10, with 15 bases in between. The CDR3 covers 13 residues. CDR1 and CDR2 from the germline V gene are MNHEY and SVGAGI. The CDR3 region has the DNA TGTGCCAGCAGTCTGTTTGCAGGCAGGATTCAGTACTTC. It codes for CASSLFAGRIQYF.

The CDR3 here is CASGLQLALNNEQFF. The CDR3 bases are TGTGCTAGTGGTTTGCAACTAGCGTTAAACAATGAGCAGTTCTTC. The rearrangement uses TRBV12-5 and TRBJ2-1; 7 positions agree with TRBD2. This CDR3 spans 15 amino acids. The V gene end was trimmed by 2 bases and the J gene end by 5 bases; junction bases not matched to a gene: 6. Germline lookup yields CDR1 LGHNT and CDR2 FRNRAP.

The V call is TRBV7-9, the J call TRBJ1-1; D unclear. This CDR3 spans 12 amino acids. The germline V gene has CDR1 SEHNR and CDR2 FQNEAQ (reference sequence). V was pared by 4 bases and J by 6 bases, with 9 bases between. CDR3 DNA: TGTGCCAGCAGCTCCCGGGTAGCTGAAGCTTTCTTT. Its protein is CASSSRVAEAFF.

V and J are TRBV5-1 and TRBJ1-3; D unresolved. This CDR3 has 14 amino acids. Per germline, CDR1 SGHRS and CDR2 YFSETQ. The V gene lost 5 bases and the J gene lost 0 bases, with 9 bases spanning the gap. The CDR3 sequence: CASRRGSSGNTIYF. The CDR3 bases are TGCGCCAGCAGAAGAGGGAGCTCTGGAAACACCATATATTTT. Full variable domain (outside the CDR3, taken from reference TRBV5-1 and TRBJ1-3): KAGVTQTPRYLIKTRGQQVTLSCSPISGHRSVSWYQQTPGQGLQFLFEYFSETQRNKGNFPGRFSGRQFSNSRSEMNVSTLELGDSALYLCASRRGSSGNTIYFGEGSWLTVV.

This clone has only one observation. The CDR3 DNA follows: TGTGCCAGCAGCCGGACAGGGCCAGATACGCAGTATTTT. It yields the protein CASSRTGPDTQYF. This chain joins TRBV11-3 and TRBJ2-3, with 8 positions matching TRBD1. CDR1 and CDR2 from the germline V gene are SGHNT and YENEEA. V shed 5 bases, J shed 4 bases, and the junction held 2 bases outside the gene matches. This CDR3 comprises 13 residues. The complete variable domain, with remaining parts taken from reference TRBV11-3 and TRBJ2-3, reads EAGVVQSPRYKIIEKKQPVAFWCNPISGHNTLYWYLQNLGQGPELLIRYENEEAVDDSQLPKDRFSAERLKGVDSTLKIQPAELGDSAVYLCASSRTGPDTQYFGPGTRLTVL.

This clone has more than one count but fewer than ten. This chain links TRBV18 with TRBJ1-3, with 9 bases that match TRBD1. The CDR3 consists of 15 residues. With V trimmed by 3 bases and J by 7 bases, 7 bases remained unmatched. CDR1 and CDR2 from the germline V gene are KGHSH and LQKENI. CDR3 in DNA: TGTGCCAGCTCACCTACCGGGACAGGGATGAACACCATATATTTT. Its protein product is CASSPTGTGMNTIYF.

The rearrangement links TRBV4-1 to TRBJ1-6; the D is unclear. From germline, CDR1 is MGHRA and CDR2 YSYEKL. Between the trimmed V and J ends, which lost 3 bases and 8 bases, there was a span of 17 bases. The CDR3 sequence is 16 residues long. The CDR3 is CASSHLGRLKDSPLHF. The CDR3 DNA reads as TGCGCCAGCAGCCATCTGGGGAGGCTAAAGGATTCACCCCTCCACTTT.

DNA of the CDR3: TGTGCCAGCAGCTTACCCCTAGCGGGGAGCACAGATACGCAGTATTTT. Translation gives CASSLPLAGSTDTQYF. The chain recombines TRBV5-4 with TRBJ2-3, with TRBD2 matching 9 bases. J lost 0 bases, V lost 2 bases, and 4 bases had no gene match. Germline V gene lookup returns CDR1 SGHNT and CDR2 YYREEE (reference sequence). The CDR3 loop spans 16 amino acids.

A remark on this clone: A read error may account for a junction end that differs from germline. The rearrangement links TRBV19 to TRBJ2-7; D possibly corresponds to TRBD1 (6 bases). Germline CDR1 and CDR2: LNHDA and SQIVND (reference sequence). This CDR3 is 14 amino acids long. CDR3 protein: CASSIGTGIYGQYF. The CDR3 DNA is TGTGCCAGTAGTATAGGTACAGGGATCTACGGGCAGTACTTC.

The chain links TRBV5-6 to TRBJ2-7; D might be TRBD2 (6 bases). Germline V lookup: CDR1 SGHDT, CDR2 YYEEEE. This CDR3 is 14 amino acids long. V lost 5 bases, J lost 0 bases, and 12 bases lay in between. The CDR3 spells CASSAGFLSYEQYF. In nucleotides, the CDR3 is TGTGCCAGCAGTGCGGGGTTTCTCTCCTACGAGCAGTACTTC.

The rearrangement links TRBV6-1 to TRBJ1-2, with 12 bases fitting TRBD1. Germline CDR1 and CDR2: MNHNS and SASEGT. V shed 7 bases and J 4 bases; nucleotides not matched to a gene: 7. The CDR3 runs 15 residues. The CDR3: CASIRDRGLSYGYTF. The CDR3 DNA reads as TGTGCCAGCATCCGGGACAGGGGGCTCAGCTATGGCTACACCTTC.

CDR3 sequence (DNA): TGTGCCAGCTCCCGAAACAGGGGTGAGGGCTACACCTTC. Amino acid sequence: CASSRNRGEGYTF. The chain recombines TRBV18 with TRBJ1-2, with TRBD1 identical over 7 bases. The CDR3 contains 13 residues. The J segment lost 8 bases and the V segment lost 6 bases, leaving 9 bases of the junction unmatched. Germline V gives CDR1 KGHSH, CDR2 LQKENI.

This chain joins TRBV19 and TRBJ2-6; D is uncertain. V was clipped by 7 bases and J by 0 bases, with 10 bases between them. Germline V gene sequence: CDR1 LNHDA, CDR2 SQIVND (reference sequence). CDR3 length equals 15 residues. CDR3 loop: CASTSYVSGANVLTF. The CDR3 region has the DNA TGTGCCAGTACCTCCTATGTCTCTGGGGCCAACGTCCTGACTTTC.

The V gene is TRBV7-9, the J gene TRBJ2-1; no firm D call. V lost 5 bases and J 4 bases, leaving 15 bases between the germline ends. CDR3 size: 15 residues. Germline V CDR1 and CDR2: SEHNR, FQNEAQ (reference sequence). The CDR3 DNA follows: TGTGCCAGCAGCCCACTGCGGCTAACTTACAATGAGCAGTTCTTC. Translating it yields CASSPLRLTYNEQFF.

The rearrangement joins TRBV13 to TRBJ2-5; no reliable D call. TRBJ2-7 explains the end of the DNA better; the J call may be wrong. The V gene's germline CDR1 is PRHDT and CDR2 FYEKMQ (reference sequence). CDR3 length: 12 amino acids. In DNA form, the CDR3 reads TGTGCCAGCAGCCGAGGCTCCTACGAGCAGTACTTC. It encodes CASSRGSYEQYF.

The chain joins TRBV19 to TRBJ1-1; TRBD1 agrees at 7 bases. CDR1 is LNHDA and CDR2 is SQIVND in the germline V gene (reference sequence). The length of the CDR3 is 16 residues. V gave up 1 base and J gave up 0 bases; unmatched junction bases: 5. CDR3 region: CASSIAWDSMNTEAFF. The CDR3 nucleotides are TGTGCCAGTAGTATAGCCTGGGACAGTATGAACACTGAAGCTTTCTTT. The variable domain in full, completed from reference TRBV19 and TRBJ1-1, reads DGGITQSPKYLFRKEGQNVTLSCEQNLNHDAMYWYRQDPGQGLRLIYYSQIVNDFQKGDIAEGYSVSREKKESFPLTVTSAQKNPTAFYLCASSIAWDSMNTEAFFGQGTRLTVV.